The 10 T cell receptor beta chains reported below all come from one sample, sequenced in a study of blood T cell repertoires in COVID-19. Profiling relied on immunoSEQ multiplex PCR, and the TCRdb table lists in-frame clones only, not all of them. The repertoire includes roughly 150,000 clones, approximately 78% of them detected once, and around 6% sits in the top ten. Sequencing was carried out using PBMCs or T cells enriched from blood (not recorded which). The receptors were gathered from a woman aged 45 to 65 who had recovered from COVID-19.

The chain recombines TRBV5-1 with TRBJ1-5, with D maybe TRBD1 (5 bases). Trimming took 5 bases from V and 4 from J, leaving 25 bases between them. Germline V gene lookup returns CDR1 SGHRS and CDR2 YFSETQ. The CDR3 length is 18 residues. The CDR3 coding sequence is TGCGCCAGCAGTCCCCACCCAACGGGAGCAGGGTTAAATCAGCCCCAGCATTTT. It codes for CASSPHPTGAGLNQPQHF.

The chain joins TRBV27 to TRBJ2-7, with TRBD1 matching over 7 bases. Germline V gene sequence: CDR1 MNHEY, CDR2 SMNVEV (reference sequence). This CDR3 is built from 16 residues. Trimming took 4 bases from V and 0 from J; bases not matched to a gene: 9. For the CDR3, the DNA is TGTGCCAGCAGTTATTATGGACAGGCGCTCTCCTACGAGCAGTACTTC. It codes for CASSYYGQALSYEQYF.

This clone is a singleton in its sample. This chain links TRBV2 with TRBJ2-3; 9 bases are a match to TRBD2. J was trimmed by 2 bases and V by 7 bases; bases with no gene match: 7. The CDR3 has 15 residues. Germline V gene lookup returns CDR1 SNHLY and CDR2 FYNNEI. CDR3 residues: CASTPRGLATDTQYF. The CDR3 nucleotides are TGTGCCAGCACCCCCCGGGGACTAGCCACAGATACGCAGTATTTT.

The chain has TRBV5-1 and TRBJ1-6; D call uncertain. Trimming stripped 5 bases from V and 3 bases from J, with 6 bases between. The V gene's germline CDR1 is SGHRS and CDR2 YFSETQ. The CDR3 has 13 residues. CDR3 amino acids: CASSGDYNSPLHF. The CDR3 DNA sequence: TGCGCCAGCAGTGGAGACTATAATTCACCCCTCCACTTT.

This chain links TRBV2 with TRBJ2-1; 7 bases align to TRBD1. The CDR3 covers 15 residues. CDR1 is SNHLY, CDR2 FYNNEI, per germline. V lost 6 bases and J lost 7; bases outside the gene matches: 12. CDR3 bases: TGTGCCAGCAGCCCAGAGGACAGGAGGCTGAATGAGCAGTTCTTC. Translating it yields CASSPEDRRLNEQFF.

The V and J genes are TRBV28 and TRBJ1-5; 7 bases align to TRBD1. V trimming: 6 bases; J trimming: 5 bases; junction bases outside the gene matches: 7. CDR3 length: 14 amino acids. Germline CDR1 MDHEN, CDR2 SYDVKM. This CDR3 is CASSPGQTHQPQHF. The CDR3 region has the DNA TGTGCCAGCAGCCCGGGACAGACCCATCAGCCCCAGCATTTT.

The chain joins TRBV15 to TRBJ2-1, with 7 bases fitting TRBD1. This CDR3 has 13 amino acids. Trimming cost V 5 bases and J 6 bases; bases outside gene matches: 4. Germline values: CDR1 LNHNV, CDR2 YYDKDF (reference sequence). This chain's CDR3 is CATSLQGTNEQFF. CDR3 DNA sequence: TGTGCCACCAGCCTACAGGGGACCAATGAGCAGTTCTTC. The variable domain in full, completed from reference TRBV15 and TRBJ2-1, reads DAMVIQNPRYQVTQFGKPVTLSCSQTLNHNVMYWYQQKSSQAPKLLFHYYDKDFNNEADTPDNFQSRRPNTSFCFLDIRSPGLGDTAMYLCATSLQGTNEQFFGPGTRLTVL.

The V gene is TRBV11-2, the J gene TRBJ1-4; D is perhaps TRBD1 (6 bases). Germline V CDR1 and CDR2: SGHAT, FQNNGV. V was cut by 3 bases and J by 5 bases, with 19 bases left in between. This CDR3 is built from 17 residues. The CDR3 spells CASSFSRSRGGNEKLFF. Here the CDR3 DNA reads TGTGCCAGCAGCTTTAGTAGGAGTAGAGGGGGAAATGAAAAACTGTTTTTT.

The chain couples TRBV2 to TRBJ1-5; TRBD1 aligns across 7 bases. Germline trimming cut 9 bases from V and 5 bases from J; bases unmatched to any gene: 10. The CDR3 has 14 residues. Per germline, CDR1 SNHLY and CDR2 FYNNEI. DNA for the CDR3: TGTGCCAGTACGGGGGACAGCCTCTATCAGCCCCAGCATTTT. This gives the protein CASTGDSLYQPQHF.

CDR3 coding DNA: TGCGCCAGCAGCTCCAGTTCCGCCCCCACCGGGGAGCTGTTTTTT. Encoded protein: CASSSSSAPTGELFF. V usage is TRBV5-1 and J usage is TRBJ2-2; no clear D gene. CDR1 is SGHRS and CDR2 is YFSETQ in the germline V gene. The CDR3 is 15 amino acids. The germline V and J ends were trimmed by 3 bases and 4 bases, with 13 bases remaining between them.